This T cell receptor (beta chain) was observed in a study of blood T cell repertoires in COVID-19. Study information: The origin of the acute and convalescent COVID-19 samples was the United States, Italy and Spain.

As processed by the authors: Nucleated cell counts were estimated from reference gene primer amplification. Clones were read by immunoSEQ multiplex PCR, and TCRdb kept only the in-frame ones, dropping some. D and trimming were read from the DNA, whereas the V and J calls and clone size are those reported in that table. The data hold more than 35,000 clones, with about 88% observed a single time. The length of the CDR3 is 13 residues. The receptor was isolated from a man between 60 and 70 years old with active COVID-19. Sequenced: peripheral blood. The chain employs TRBV21-1 and TRBJ2-7; TRBD2 reflects the table's D call only, with no check against the DNA. TRBV21-1 is annotated as a pseudogene. CDR3 coding DNA: TGTGCCAGCAGAGCGCGGGAGGGCCGCGAGCAGTACTTC. This sequence encodes CASRAREGREQYF.